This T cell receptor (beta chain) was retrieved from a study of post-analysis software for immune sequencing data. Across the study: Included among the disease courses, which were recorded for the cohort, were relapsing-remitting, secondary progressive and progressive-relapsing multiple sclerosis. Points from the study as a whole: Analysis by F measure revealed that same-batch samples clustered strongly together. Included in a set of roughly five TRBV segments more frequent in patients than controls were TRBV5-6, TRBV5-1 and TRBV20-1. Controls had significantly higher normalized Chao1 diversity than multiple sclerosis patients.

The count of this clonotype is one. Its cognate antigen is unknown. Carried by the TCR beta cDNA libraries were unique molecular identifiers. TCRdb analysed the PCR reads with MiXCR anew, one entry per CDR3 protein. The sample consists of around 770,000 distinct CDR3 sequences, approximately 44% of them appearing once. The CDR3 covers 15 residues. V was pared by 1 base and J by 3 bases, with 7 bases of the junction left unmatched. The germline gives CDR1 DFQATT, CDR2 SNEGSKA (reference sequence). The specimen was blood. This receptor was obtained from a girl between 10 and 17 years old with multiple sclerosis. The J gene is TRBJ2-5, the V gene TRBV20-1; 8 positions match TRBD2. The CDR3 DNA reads TGCAGTGCTAGAGCGGGGACTAGAGCAAAAGAGACCCAGTACTTC. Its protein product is CSARAGTRAKETQYF.